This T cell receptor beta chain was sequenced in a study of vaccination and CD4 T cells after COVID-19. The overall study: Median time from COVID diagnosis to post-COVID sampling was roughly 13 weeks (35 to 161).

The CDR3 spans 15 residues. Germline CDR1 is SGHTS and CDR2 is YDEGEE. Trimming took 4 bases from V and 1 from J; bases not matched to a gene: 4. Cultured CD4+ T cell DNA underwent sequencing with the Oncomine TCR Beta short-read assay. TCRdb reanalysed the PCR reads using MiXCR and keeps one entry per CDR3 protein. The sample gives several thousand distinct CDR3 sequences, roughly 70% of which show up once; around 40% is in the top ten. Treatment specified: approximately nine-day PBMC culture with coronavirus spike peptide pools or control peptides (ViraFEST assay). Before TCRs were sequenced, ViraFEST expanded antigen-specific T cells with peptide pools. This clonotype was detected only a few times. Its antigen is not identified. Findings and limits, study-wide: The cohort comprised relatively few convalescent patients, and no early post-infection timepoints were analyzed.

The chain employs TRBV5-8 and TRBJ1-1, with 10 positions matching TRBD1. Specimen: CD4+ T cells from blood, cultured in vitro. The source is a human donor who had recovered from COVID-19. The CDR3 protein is CASSLRTGGNTEAFF. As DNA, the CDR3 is TGTGCCAGCAGCCTCCGGACAGGGGGGAACACTGAAGCTTTCTTT.